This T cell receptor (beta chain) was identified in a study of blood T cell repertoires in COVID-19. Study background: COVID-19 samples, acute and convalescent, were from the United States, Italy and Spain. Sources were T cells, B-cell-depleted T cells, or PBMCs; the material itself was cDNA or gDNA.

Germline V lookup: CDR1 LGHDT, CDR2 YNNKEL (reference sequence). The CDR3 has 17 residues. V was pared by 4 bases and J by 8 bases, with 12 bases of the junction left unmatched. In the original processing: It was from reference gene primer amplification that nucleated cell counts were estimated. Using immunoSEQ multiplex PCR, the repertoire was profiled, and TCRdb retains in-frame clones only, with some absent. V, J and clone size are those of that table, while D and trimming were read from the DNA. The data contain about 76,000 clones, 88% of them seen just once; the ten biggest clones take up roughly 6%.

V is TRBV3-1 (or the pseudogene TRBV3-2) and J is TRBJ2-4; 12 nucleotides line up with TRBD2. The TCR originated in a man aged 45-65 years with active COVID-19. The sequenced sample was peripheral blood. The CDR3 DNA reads TGTGCCAGCAGCCTCCCGACTAGCGGGGGCCAGGTAGACATTCAGTACTTC. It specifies CASSLPTSGGQVDIQYF.